This T cell receptor beta chain originates from a study of blood T cell repertoires in COVID-19. Study-level information: The United States, Italy and Spain were the sources of the acute and convalescent COVID-19 samples. Nucleic acid was either cDNA or gDNA, and it came from T cells, B-cell-depleted T cells, or PBMCs.

Method: immunoSEQ multiplex PCR; TCRdb's copy keeps in-frame clones and lacks some. The data hold a few hundred thousand clones, with around 84% observed a single time. This CDR3 has 14 residues. The germline CDR1 and CDR2 sequences are KGHSH and LQKENI. V lost 4 bases and J 2 bases, leaving 11 bases between the germline ends. The study assigned cohorts using participant-reported clinical history. What the recovered Cohort 3 donors had was two negative PCRs, clearance, or symptom resolution. The TCR sequence derives from a woman between 40 and 55 years old who had recovered from COVID-19. V is TRBV18 and J is TRBJ1-1, with TRBD1 as a possible D gene (5 bases). Source material: PBMCs or T cells enriched from blood (not recorded which). CDR3 sequence (DNA): TGTGCCAGCTCACTCAGGGCCGGCAACACTGAAGCTTTCTTT. Protein: CASSLRAGNTEAFF.